Listed below are T cell receptor beta chains from one sample, sequenced in a study of T cell responses to AZD1222 COVID-19 vaccine. Sequencing was performed with immunoSEQ multiplex PCR; in TCRdb, only in-frame clones are kept and a portion is missing. Altogether about 130,000 clones are present, about 86% being singletons, with the ten largest covering 9.5% to 15%. The sequencing used peripheral blood, collected on day 0 of AZD1222 vaccination. Every receptor here comes from an adult in good health. Each CDR3 is given without its conserved first and last residue. Part of the rows lack a size; the others show once, few, many or a class for expanded clones.

TRBV19 | few | ASSIGPSGRGDEQF
TRBV7-6 | . | ASSSTGWNGELF
TRBV5-1 | . | ASSSRGGGSSWEQY
TRBV18 | . | ASSPPSVMAFT
TRBV9 | . | ASSVGGGGVMF
TRBV5-5 | once | ASSLDLSAYEQY
TRBV27 | once | ASSFLTGGRQRDTQY
TRBV7-6 | . | ASTRDGNTGELF
TRBV5-1 | . | ASSLSDRSGVTDTQY
TRBV2 | . | ASKVSGSVDTGELF
TRBV10-1 | . | ASSEGRGNYEQY
TRBV6-1 | . | ASSDYAGSGEQY
TRBV6-6 | few | ASSYPYNEQF
TRBV15 | . | ATSGRQAMNTEAF
TRBV13 | . | ASTQEGRGSVSLH
TRBV11-3 | . | ASSLGWDRGGTGELF
TRBV7-9 | once | ASSYGTNYGYT
TRBV29-1 | . | SAGTGWWDTEAF
TRBV7-6 | once | ASSLGLAGSSTDTQY
TRBV6-1 | . | ASSDRGGYGYT
TRBV6-5 | . | ASSKRGQNYGYT
TRBV9 | few | ASSVVGGGNTEAF
TRBV5-1 | . | ASSLATGTGGWSSYNEQF
TRBV15 | . | ATSKGTLLH
TRBV12-3/TRBV12-4 | . | ASSLWGSEQY
TRBV19 | . | ASGGPSHSNQPQH
TRBV7-2 | . | ASSPGQTNSPLH
TRBV6-5 | . | ASSYSPASGRFEQF
TRBV23-1 | . | ASSQLSVASLAF
TRBV23-1 | few | ASASTKLPYEQY
TRBV28 | . | ASRYSGANYGYT
TRBV7-2 | . | ASSPRDRVFETQY
TRBV25-1 | . | ASSELAGPGEKLF
TRBV5-1 | . | ASSLGGTSLTYEQY
TRBV4-1 | once | ASAARQGAF
TRBV7-9 | . | ASSLSVLASAHEQF
TRBV2 | . | ASSPRRDQETQY
TRBV6-2/TRBV6-3 | . | ASSPPSSYNSPLH
TRBV28 | once | ASSQTRDRDNEQF
TRBV5-1 | . | ASSGVKNTEAF
TRBV28 | . | ASSEGRGNTIY
TRBV21-1 | . | ASSKVGLAGVYEQY
TRBV9 | once | ASTRAENGTDTQY
TRBV11-2 | . | ASSLQGDTEAF
TRBV7-2 | . | ASSLVWGLASYEQY
TRBV6-2/TRBV6-3 | . | ASSYRRAVGETQY
TRBV29-1 | . | SVAGLDREDYGYT
TRBV7-2 | . | ASGGDSLSFTGNTIY
TRBV30 | . | AWSAGTDYFEAF
TRBV7-2 | . | ASSGLRTGAF
TRBV4-1 | . | ASSQERGASPPNTGELF
TRBV6-5 | . | ASSYSWDGSLEGYT
TRBV5-3 | . | ARSCRIAGGNEQF